The clone carrying this TCR beta chain was counted at least ten times. Its target is unknown. These data come from a study of T cells in Graves' hyperthyroidism and ophthalmopathy. TCR beta CDR3 regions were amplified from RNA transcripts. HTBI primers were the set used in a first-round RT-PCR of the TCR CDR3. TCRdb ran MiXCR on the multiplex PCR reads and lists one entry per CDR3 protein. The sample contains about 210,000 distinct CDR3 sequences, 15% to 20% of which appear only once. Germline CDR1 LGHDT, CDR2 YNNKEL (reference sequence). The CDR3 sequence is 13 residues long. The V end was cut by 0 bases, the J end by 6 bases, with 5 bases between. Study-wide results and caveats: In validation, the model predicted ophthalmopathy. These predictions came a median about 6.5 months before onset.

The clonotype originates from a man aged 50-59 years with Graves' hyperthyroidism. The sample consisted of blood. This chain connects TRBV3-1 to TRBJ2-2; weak D call: TRBD2 (5 bases). The CDR3 here is CASSQEGAGELFF. CDR3 bases: TGTGCCAGCAGCCAAGAGGGAGCCGGGGAGCTGTTTTTT.